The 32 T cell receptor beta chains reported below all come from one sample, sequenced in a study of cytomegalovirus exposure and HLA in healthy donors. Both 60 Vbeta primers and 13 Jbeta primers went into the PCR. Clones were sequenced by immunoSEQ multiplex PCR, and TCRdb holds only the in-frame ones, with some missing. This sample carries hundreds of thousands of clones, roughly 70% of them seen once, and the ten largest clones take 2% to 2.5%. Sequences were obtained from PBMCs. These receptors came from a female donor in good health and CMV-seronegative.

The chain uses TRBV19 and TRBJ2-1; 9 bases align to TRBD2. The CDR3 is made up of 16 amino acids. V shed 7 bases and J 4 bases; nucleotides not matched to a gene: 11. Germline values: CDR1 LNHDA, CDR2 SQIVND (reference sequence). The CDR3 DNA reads TGTGCCAGTACCTCTATAGGAGCGGGAGGATACAATGAGCAGTTCTTC. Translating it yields CASTSIGAGGYNEQFF.

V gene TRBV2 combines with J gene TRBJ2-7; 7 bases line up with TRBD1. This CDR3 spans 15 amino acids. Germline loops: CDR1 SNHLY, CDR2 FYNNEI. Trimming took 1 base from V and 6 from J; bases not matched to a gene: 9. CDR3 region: CASSEEGWGQREQYF. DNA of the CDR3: TGTGCCAGCAGTGAAGAGGGTTGGGGACAGCGCGAGCAGTACTTC.

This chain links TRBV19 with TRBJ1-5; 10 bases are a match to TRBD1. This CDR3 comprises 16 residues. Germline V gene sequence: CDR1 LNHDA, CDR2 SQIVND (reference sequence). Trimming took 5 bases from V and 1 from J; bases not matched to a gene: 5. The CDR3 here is CASSPRDRGSNQPQHF. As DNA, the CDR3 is TGTGCCAGTAGTCCGAGGGACAGGGGAAGCAATCAGCCCCAGCATTTT.

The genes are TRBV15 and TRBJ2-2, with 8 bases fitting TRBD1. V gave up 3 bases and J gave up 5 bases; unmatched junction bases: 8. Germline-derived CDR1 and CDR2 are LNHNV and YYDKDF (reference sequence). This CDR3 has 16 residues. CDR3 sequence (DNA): TGTGCCACCAGCAGTATAACAGGGGGGTCGACCGGGGAGCTGTTTTTT. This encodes CATSSITGGSTGELFF.

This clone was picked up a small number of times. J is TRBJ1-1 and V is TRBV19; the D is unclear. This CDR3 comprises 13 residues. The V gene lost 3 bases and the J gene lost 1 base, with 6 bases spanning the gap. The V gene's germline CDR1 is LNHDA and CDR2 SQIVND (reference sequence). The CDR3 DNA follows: TGTGCCAGTAGTATTCGAGAGAACACTGAAGCTTTCTTT. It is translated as CASSIRENTEAFF.

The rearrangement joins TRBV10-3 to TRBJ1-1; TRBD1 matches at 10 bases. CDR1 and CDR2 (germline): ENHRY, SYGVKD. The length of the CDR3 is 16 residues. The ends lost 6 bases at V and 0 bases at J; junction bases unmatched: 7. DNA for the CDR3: TGTGCCATCAGCCCCGGGACAGGGGTAATGAACACTGAAGCTTTCTTT. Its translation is CAISPGTGVMNTEAFF.

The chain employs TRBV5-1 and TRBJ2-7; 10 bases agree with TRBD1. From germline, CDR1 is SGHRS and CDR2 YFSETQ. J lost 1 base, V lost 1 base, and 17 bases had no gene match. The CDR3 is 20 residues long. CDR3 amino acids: CASSLRSRDRGLDRSYEQYF. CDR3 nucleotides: TGCGCCAGCAGCTTGAGAAGCCGGGACAGGGGCCTTGATCGTTCCTACGAGCAGTACTTC.

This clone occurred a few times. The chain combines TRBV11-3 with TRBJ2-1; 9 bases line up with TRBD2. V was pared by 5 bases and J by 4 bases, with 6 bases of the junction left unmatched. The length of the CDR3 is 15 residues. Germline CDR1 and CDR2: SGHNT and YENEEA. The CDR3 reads CASSPRTSVYNEQFF. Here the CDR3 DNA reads TGTGCCAGCAGCCCCCGGACTAGCGTATACAATGAGCAGTTCTTC. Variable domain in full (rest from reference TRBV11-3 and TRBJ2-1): EAGVVQSPRYKIIEKKQPVAFWCNPISGHNTLYWYLQNLGQGPELLIRYENEEAVDDSQLPKDRFSAERLKGVDSTLKIQPAELGDSAVYLCASSPRTSVYNEQFFGPGTRLTVL.

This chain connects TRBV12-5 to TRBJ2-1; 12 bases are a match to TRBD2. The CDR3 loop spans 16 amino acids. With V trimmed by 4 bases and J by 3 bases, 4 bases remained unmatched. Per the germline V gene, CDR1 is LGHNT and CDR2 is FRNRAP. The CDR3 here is CASGSGLAGFYNEQFF. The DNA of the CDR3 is TGTGCTAGTGGTTCAGGACTAGCGGGATTCTACAATGAGCAGTTCTTC.

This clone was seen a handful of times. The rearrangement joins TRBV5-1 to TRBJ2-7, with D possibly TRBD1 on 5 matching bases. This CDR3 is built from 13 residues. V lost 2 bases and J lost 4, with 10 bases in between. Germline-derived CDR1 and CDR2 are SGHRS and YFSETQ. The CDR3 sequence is CASSFQGGYEQYF. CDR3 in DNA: TGCGCCAGCAGCTTTCAGGGTGGGTACGAGCAGTACTTC.

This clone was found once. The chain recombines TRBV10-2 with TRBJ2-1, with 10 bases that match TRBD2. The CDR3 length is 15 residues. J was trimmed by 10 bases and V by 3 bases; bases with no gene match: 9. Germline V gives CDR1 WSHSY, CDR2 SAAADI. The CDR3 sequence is CASSDRLAGDPEQFF. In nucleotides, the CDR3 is TGCGCCAGCAGTGATCGTCTAGCGGGAGACCCCGAGCAGTTCTTC.

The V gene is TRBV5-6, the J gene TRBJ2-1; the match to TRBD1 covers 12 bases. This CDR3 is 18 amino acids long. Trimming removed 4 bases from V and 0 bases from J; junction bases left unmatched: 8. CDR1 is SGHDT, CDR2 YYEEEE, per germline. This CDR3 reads CASSPGTGGFSSYNEQFF. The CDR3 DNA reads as TGTGCCAGCAGCCCCGGGACAGGGGGCTTTAGCTCCTACAATGAGCAGTTCTTC. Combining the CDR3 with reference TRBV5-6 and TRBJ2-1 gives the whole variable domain DAGVTQSPTHLIKTRGQQVTLRCSPKSGHDTVSWYQQALGQGPQFIFQYYEEEERQRGNFPDRFSGHQFPNYSSELNVNALLLGDSALYLCASSPGTGGFSSYNEQFFGPGTRLTVL.

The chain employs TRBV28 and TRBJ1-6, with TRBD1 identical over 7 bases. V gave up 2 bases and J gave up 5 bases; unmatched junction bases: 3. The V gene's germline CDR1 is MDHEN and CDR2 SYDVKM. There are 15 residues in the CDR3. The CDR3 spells CASSLGQANNSPLHF. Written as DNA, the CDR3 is TGTGCCAGCAGTTTAGGACAGGCTAATAATTCACCCCTCCACTTT.

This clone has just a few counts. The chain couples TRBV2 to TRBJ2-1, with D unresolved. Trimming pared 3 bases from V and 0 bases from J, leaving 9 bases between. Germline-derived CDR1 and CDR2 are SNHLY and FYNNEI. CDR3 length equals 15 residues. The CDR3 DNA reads TGTGCCAGCAGTGATCGCGGTAGCTCCTACAATGAGCAGTTCTTC. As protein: CASSDRGSSYNEQFF.

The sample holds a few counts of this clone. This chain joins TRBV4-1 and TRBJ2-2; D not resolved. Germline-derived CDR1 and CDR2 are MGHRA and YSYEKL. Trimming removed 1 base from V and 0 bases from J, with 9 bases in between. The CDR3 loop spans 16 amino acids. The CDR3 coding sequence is TGCGCCAGCAGCCAAGTTCCCGTAGCGAACACCGGGGAGCTGTTTTTT. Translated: CASSQVPVANTGELFF.

The CDR3 region has the DNA TGTGCCAGCAGCTTGGGTGAGCGACCCACCTACGAGCAGTACTTC. Amino acid sequence: CASSLGERPTYEQYF. The rearrangement links TRBV5-4 to TRBJ2-7; D gene uncertain. Germline V lookup: CDR1 SGHNT, CDR2 YYREEE (reference sequence). The CDR3 runs 15 residues. V shed 0 bases and J shed 2 bases, with 12 bases lying between them. The full variable domain, completed using reference TRBV5-4 and TRBJ2-7, is ETGVTQSPTHLIKTRGQQVTLRCSSQSGHNTVSWYQQALGQGPQFIFQYYREEENGRGNFPPRFSGLQFPNYSSELNVNALELDDSALYLCASSLGERPTYEQYFGPGTRLTVT.

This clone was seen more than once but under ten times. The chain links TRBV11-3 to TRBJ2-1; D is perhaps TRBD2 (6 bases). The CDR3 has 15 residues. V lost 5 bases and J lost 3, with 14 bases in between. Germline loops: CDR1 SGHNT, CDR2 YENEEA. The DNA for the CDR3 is TGTGCCAGCAGCCGCTTTGTGGGGGGCTACAATGAGCAGTTCTTC. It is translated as CASSRFVGGYNEQFF.

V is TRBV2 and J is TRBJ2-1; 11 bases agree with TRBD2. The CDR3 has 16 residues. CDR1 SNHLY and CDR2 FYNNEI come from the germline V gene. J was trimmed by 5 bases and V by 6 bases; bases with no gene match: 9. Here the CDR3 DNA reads TGTGCCAGCAGCCCCGGGACTAGCGGAGCTAACAATGAGCAGTTCTTC. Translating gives CASSPGTSGANNEQFF.

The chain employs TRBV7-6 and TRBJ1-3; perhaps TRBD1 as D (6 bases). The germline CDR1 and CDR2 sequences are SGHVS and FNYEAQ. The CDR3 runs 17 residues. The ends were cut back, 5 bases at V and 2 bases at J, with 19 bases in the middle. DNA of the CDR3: TGTGCCAGCAGCCTAGAGGGGGTCACCTCTCCTGGAAACACCATATATTTT. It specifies CASSLEGVTSPGNTIYF.

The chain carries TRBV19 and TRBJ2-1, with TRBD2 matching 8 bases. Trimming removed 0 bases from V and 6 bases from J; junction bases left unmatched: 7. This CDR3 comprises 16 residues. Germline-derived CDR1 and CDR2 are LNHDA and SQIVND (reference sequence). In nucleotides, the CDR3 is TGTGCCAGTAGTATAGAAGGGTCGGGAGGGTCCAATGAGCAGTTCTTC. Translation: CASSIEGSGGSNEQFF. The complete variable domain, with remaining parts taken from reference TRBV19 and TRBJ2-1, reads DGGITQSPKYLFRKEGQNVTLSCEQNLNHDAMYWYRQDPGQGLRLIYYSQIVNDFQKGDIAEGYSVSREKKESFPLTVTSAQKNPTAFYLCASSIEGSGGSNEQFFGPGTRLTVL.

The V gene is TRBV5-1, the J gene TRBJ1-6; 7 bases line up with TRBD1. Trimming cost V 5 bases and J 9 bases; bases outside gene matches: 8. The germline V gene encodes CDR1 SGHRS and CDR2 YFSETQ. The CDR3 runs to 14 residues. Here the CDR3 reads CASRTGLDGSPLHF. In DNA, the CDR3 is TGCGCCAGCAGGACAGGGTTGGACGGTTCACCCCTCCACTTT.

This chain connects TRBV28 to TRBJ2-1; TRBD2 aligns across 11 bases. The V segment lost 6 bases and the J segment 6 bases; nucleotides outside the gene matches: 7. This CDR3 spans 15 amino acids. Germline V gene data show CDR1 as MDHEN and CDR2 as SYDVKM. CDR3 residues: CASSIVTSGSNEQFF. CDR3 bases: TGTGCCAGCAGCATAGTAACTAGCGGGAGCAATGAGCAGTTCTTC.

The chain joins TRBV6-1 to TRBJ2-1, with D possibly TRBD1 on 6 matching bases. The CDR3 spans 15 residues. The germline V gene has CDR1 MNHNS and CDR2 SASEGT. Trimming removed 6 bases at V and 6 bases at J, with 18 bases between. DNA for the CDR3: TGTGCCAGCAGGGAACAGGGCGCACAATTCAATGAGCAGTTCTTC. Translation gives CASREQGAQFNEQFF.

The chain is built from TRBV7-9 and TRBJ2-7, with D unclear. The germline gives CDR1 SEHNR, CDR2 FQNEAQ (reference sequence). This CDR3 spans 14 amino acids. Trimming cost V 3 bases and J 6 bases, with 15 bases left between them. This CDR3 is CASSFPIDRSEQYF. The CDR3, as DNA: TGTGCCAGCAGCTTCCCTATCGATCGCTCCGAGCAGTACTTC.

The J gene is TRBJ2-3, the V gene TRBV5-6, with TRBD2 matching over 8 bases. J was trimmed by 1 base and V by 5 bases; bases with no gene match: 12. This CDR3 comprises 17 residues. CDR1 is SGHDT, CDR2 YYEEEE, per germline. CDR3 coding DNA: TGTGCCAGCAGATCCAACGTACGGGAGGGGGGCACAGATACGCAGTATTTT. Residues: CASRSNVREGGTDTQYF.

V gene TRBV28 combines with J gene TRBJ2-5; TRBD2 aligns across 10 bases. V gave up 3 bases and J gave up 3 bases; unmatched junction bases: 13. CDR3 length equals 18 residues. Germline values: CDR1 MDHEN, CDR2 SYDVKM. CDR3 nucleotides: TGTGCCAGCAGTTTCGTCGTGCTAGCGGGAGCTTTGAAAGAGACCCAGTACTTC. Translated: CASSFVVLAGALKETQYF.

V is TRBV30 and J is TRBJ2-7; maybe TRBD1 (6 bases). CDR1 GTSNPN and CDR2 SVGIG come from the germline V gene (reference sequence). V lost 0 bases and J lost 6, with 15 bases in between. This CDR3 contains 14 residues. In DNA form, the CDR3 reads TGTGCCTGGAGTGTAAAGCGGACAGTTTCCGAGCAGTACTTC. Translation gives CAWSVKRTVSEQYF.

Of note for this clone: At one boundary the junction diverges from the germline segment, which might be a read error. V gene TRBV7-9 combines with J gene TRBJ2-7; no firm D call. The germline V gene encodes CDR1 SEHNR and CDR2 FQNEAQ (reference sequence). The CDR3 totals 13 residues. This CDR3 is CSSSFETLYEQYF. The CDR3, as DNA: TGTTCCAGCAGCTTCGAGACACTCTACGAGCAGTACTTC.

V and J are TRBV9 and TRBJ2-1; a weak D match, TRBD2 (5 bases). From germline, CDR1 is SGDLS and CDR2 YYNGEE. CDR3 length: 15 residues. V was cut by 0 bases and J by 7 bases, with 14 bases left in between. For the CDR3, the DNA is TGTGCCAGCAGCGTAGGATCCCGGGAAGTAAATGAGCAGTTCTTC. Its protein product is CASSVGSREVNEQFF.

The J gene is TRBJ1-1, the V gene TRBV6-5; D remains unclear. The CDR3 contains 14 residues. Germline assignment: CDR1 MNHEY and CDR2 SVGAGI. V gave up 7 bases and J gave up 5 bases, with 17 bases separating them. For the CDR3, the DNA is TGTGCCAGCATAAGCGAGCTGACGGGGACTGAAGCTTTCTTT. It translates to CASISELTGTEAFF.

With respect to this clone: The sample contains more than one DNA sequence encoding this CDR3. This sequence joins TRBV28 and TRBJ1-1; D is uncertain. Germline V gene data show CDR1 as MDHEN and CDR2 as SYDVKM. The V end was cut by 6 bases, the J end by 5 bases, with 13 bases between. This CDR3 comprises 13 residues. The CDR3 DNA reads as TGTGCCAGCAGCCCCCGCTCGAGGACTGAAGCTTTCTTT. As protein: CASSPRSRTEAFF. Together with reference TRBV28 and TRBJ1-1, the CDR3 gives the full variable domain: DVKVTQSSRYLVKRTGEKVFLECVQDMDHENMFWYRQDPGLGLRLIYFSYDVKMKEKGDIPEGYSVSREKKERFSLILESASTNQTSMYLCASSPRSRTEAFFGQGTRLTVV.

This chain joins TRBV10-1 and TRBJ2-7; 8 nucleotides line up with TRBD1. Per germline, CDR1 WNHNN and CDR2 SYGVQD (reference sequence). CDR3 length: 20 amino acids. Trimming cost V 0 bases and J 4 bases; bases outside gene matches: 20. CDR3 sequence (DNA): TGCGCCAGCAGTGAGTCTGATGGGCAGGGGGCCACCCGGTACCTTTACGAGCAGTACTTC. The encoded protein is CASSESDGQGATRYLYEQYF.